This T cell receptor beta chain emerged from a study of cytomegalovirus exposure and HLA in healthy donors. Whole-study results and caveats: Rare TCR sequences predominated, though certain public TCRs were found in many donors.

In regard to this clone: The antigen is not known.

The PCR employed 60 Vbeta primers together with 13 Jbeta primers. Only in-frame clones appear in the TCRdb table, and some are missing; sequencing was by immunoSEQ multiplex PCR. Of tens of thousands of clones in the sample, 72% were seen once. The receptor was isolated from a man aged 25 to 45 in good health and CMV-seronegative. Source material: PBMCs.

The CDR3 reads CASSLGTSGRRLEQYF. DNA for the CDR3: TGCGCCAGCAGCTTGGGGACTAGCGGGAGGAGACTCGAGCAGTACTTC. The rearrangement uses TRBV5-1 and TRBJ2-7; 14 nucleotides line up with TRBD2. Losses at the gene ends were 0 bases for V and 6 bases for J; bases not matched to a gene: 5. CDR1 is SGHRS, CDR2 YFSETQ, per germline. The CDR3 contains 16 residues.